This T cell receptor (beta chain) was found in a study of chemoradiotherapy in HPV16-positive cancers. Remarks on this clone: Its cognate antigen is unknown.

Broader study findings: For HPV16-positive patients, expanding HPV-responsive T cells associated with longer recurrence-free survival.

V was cut by 5 bases and J by 0 bases, with 14 bases left in between. This CDR3 contains 15 residues. CDR1 is MNHEY, CDR2 SVGAGI, per germline. Over chemoradiotherapy, repertoires were sampled more than once. The assay was immunoSEQ multiplex PCR, and TCRdb's table has in-frame clones only and misses some. This table has fewer than 3,500 clones, approximately 80% appearing once. This TCR was recovered from a human donor with HPV-associated anogenital cancer. The material sequenced was tumor tissue, taken from a patient who underwent chemoradiotherapy. This chain uses TRBV6-5 with TRBJ2-7, with D maybe TRBD1 (5 bases). Here the CDR3 reads CASSPSRTYSYEQYF. CDR3 nucleotide sequence: TGTGCCAGCAGTCCCTCCCGGACATACTCCTACGAGCAGTACTTC.